This is a list of T cell receptor beta chains from one sample in a study of blood T cell repertoires in COVID-19. Produced via immunoSEQ multiplex PCR; TCRdb's table is partial and in-frame only. This table holds 100,000 to 150,000 clones, about 87% found once. The sample comprised peripheral blood. These receptors were collected from a man aged 45-65 years with acute or convalescent COVID-19. CDR3s include the opening cysteine and the closing phenylalanine or tryptophan. D genes are given only for firm matches. Size tells how often a clone was seen (once, few, many) or the class of an expanded clone, and some rows leave it out.

cdr3_length: 13
clone_size: few
d_call: TRBD1
j_call: TRBJ2-7
v_call: TRBV2
cdr3_aa: CASILQGAYEQYF
cdr3_nt: TGTGCCAGCATACTACAGGGGGCCTACGAGCAGTACTTC

cdr3_length: 12
clone_size: NA
d_call: NA
j_call: TRBJ2-5
v_call: TRBV5-8
cdr3_aa: CASSQLWETQYF
cdr3_nt: TGTGCCAGCAGTCAACTCTGGGAGACCCAGTACTTC

cdr3_length: 16
clone_size: NA
d_call: NA
j_call: TRBJ1-2
v_call: TRBV5-1
cdr3_aa: CASSLEAPSYPGGYTF
cdr3_nt: TGCGCCAGCAGCTTGGAGGCCCCGAGCTACCCGGGAGGCTACACCTTC

cdr3_length: 17
clone_size: NA
d_call: TRBD1
j_call: TRBJ1-5
v_call: TRBV6-6
cdr3_aa: CASSRFGTVFGNQPQHF
cdr3_nt: TGTGCCAGCAGCCGATTCGGGACAGTCTTTGGGAATCAGCCCCAGCATTTT

cdr3_length: 14
clone_size: NA
d_call: NA
j_call: TRBJ1-1
v_call: TRBV9
cdr3_aa: CASKLNTGNTEAFF
cdr3_nt: TGTGCCAGCAAATTAAACACAGGGAACACTGAAGCTTTCTTT

cdr3_length: 12
clone_size: NA
d_call: TRBD1
j_call: TRBJ1-2
v_call: TRBV28
cdr3_aa: CASSLTGGGYTF
cdr3_nt: TGTGCCAGCAGTTTAACAGGGGGTGGCTACACCTTC

cdr3_length: 13
clone_size: few
d_call: TRBD1
j_call: TRBJ1-2
v_call: TRBV12-3/TRBV12-4
cdr3_aa: CASSPRDSYGYTF
cdr3_nt: TGTGCCAGCAGTCCCCGGGACAGCTATGGCTACACCTTC

cdr3_length: 17
clone_size: once
d_call: TRBD1
j_call: TRBJ2-3
v_call: TRBV9
cdr3_aa: CASSVPQGFLSTDTQYF
cdr3_nt: TGTGCCAGCAGCGTCCCACAGGGGTTTCTAAGCACAGATACGCAGTATTTT

cdr3_length: 13
clone_size: NA
d_call: NA
j_call: TRBJ1-5
v_call: TRBV12-3/TRBV12-4
cdr3_aa: CASTQLVGQPQHF
cdr3_nt: TGTGCCAGCACCCAACTAGTAGGTCAGCCCCAGCATTTT

cdr3_length: 13
clone_size: NA
d_call: NA
j_call: TRBJ1-2
v_call: TRBV15
cdr3_aa: CATSPPSGLGYTF
cdr3_nt: TGTGCCACCAGCCCGCCTTCAGGGCTCGGCTACACCTTC

cdr3_length: 15
clone_size: NA
d_call: TRBD2
j_call: TRBJ2-7
v_call: TRBV11-2
cdr3_aa: CASSRTSGPLYEQYF
cdr3_nt: TGTGCCAGCAGTCGGACTAGCGGTCCCCTCTACGAGCAGTACTTC

cdr3_length: 19
clone_size: NA
d_call: TRBD1
j_call: TRBJ1-3
v_call: TRBV5-1
cdr3_aa: CASSSWVKGAHGPGNTIYF
cdr3_nt: TGCGCCAGCAGCTCTTGGGTCAAGGGGGCGCACGGACCCGGAAACACCATATATTTT

cdr3_length: 14
clone_size: NA
d_call: NA
j_call: TRBJ1-5
v_call: TRBV18
cdr3_aa: CASSPPGRDQPQHF
cdr3_nt: TGTGCCAGCTCACCACCGGGTCGGGATCAGCCCCAGCATTTT

cdr3_length: 14
clone_size: NA
d_call: NA
j_call: TRBJ1-5
v_call: TRBV5-4
cdr3_aa: CASSWAGLNQPQHF
cdr3_nt: TGTGCCAGCAGCTGGGCAGGGCTAAATCAGCCCCAGCATTTT

cdr3_length: 14
clone_size: NA
d_call: TRBD1
j_call: TRBJ2-7
v_call: TRBV2
cdr3_aa: CASSQDRETHEQYF
cdr3_nt: TGTGCCAGCAGTCAGGACAGGGAAACCCACGAGCAGTACTTC

cdr3_length: 15
clone_size: NA
d_call: TRBD1
j_call: TRBJ1-5
v_call: TRBV27
cdr3_aa: CASSFGQGSKEPQHF
cdr3_nt: TGTGCCAGCAGTTTTGGACAGGGGAGTAAGGAGCCCCAGCATTTT

cdr3_length: 13
clone_size: NA
d_call: TRBD1
j_call: TRBJ1-2
v_call: TRBV27
cdr3_aa: CASSVYRGGGYTF
cdr3_nt: TGTGCCAGCAGTGTCTACAGGGGGGGTGGCTACACCTTC

cdr3_length: 15
clone_size: NA
d_call: NA
j_call: TRBJ2-7
v_call: TRBV5-1
cdr3_aa: CASRSTPGHFYEQYF
cdr3_nt: TGCGCCAGCAGATCTACCCCGGGACACTTCTACGAGCAGTACTTC

cdr3_length: 14
clone_size: NA
d_call: NA
j_call: TRBJ1-2
v_call: TRBV4-2
cdr3_aa: CASSPGGLFWGYTF
cdr3_nt: TGTGCCAGCAGCCCCGGGGGGTTGTTTTGGGGCTACACCTTC

cdr3_length: 15
clone_size: once
d_call: TRBD1
j_call: TRBJ1-1
v_call: TRBV6-1
cdr3_aa: CASSEAAGGYTEAFF
cdr3_nt: TGTGCCAGCAGTGAAGCGGCAGGGGGGTACACTGAAGCTTTCTTT

cdr3_length: 15
clone_size: NA
d_call: TRBD2
j_call: TRBJ2-3
v_call: TRBV11-3
cdr3_aa: CASSSGQRDTDTQYF
cdr3_nt: TGTGCCAGCAGCTCGGGCCAGCGGGACACAGATACGCAGTATTTT

cdr3_length: 16
clone_size: NA
d_call: TRBD2
j_call: TRBJ2-3
v_call: TRBV28
cdr3_aa: CASSLGLAASTDTQYF
cdr3_nt: TGTGCCAGCAGTTTGGGACTAGCGGCTAGCACAGATACGCAGTATTTT

cdr3_length: 13
clone_size: NA
d_call: TRBD2
j_call: TRBJ2-1
v_call: TRBV18
cdr3_aa: CASSGTSGREQFF
cdr3_nt: TGTGCCAGTTCCGGGACTAGCGGGCGTGAGCAGTTCTTC

cdr3_length: 15
clone_size: once
d_call: NA
j_call: TRBJ1-5
v_call: TRBV4-2
cdr3_aa: CASSQVKAANQPQHF
cdr3_nt: TGTGCCAGCAGCCAAGTCAAAGCCGCCAATCAGCCCCAGCATTTT

cdr3_length: 16
clone_size: NA
d_call: NA
j_call: TRBJ2-2
v_call: TRBV6-2/TRBV6-3
cdr3_aa: CASSFRQESNTGELFF
cdr3_nt: TGTGCCAGCAGTTTTAGACAGGAGAGTAACACCGGGGAGCTGTTTTTT

cdr3_length: 14
clone_size: NA
d_call: NA
j_call: TRBJ2-2
v_call: TRBV3-1/TRBV3-2
cdr3_aa: CASSRTGNTGELFF
cdr3_nt: TGTGCCAGCAGCCGTACAGGAAACACCGGGGAGCTGTTTTTT

cdr3_length: 16
clone_size: few
d_call: TRBD1
j_call: TRBJ1-5
v_call: TRBV16
cdr3_aa: CASSQGTGLGNQPQHF
cdr3_nt: TGTGCCAGCAGCCAAGGGACAGGGCTGGGCAATCAGCCCCAGCATTTT

cdr3_length: 15
clone_size: NA
d_call: TRBD2
j_call: TRBJ2-1
v_call: TRBV3-1/TRBV3-2
cdr3_aa: CASSQDRWTSPKQFF
cdr3_nt: TGTGCCAGCAGCCAAGATCGATGGACTAGTCCAAAGCAGTTCTTC

cdr3_length: 12
clone_size: NA
d_call: NA
j_call: TRBJ1-1
v_call: TRBV5-1
cdr3_aa: CASSPVPGVRVF
cdr3_nt: TGCGCCAGCAGCCCGGTACCCGGGGTAAGGGTCTTT

cdr3_length: 15
clone_size: NA
d_call: TRBD1
j_call: TRBJ1-1
v_call: TRBV5-4
cdr3_aa: CASSLPGQGNTEAFF
cdr3_nt: TGTGCCAGCAGCCTCCCAGGACAGGGGAACACTGAAGCTTTCTTT

cdr3_length: 15
clone_size: NA
d_call: NA
j_call: TRBJ2-1
v_call: TRBV5-4
cdr3_aa: CASSHGVSSYNEQFF
cdr3_nt: TGTGCCAGCAGCCACGGAGTAAGCTCCTACAATGAGCAGTTCTTC

cdr3_length: 14
clone_size: NA
d_call: NA
j_call: TRBJ1-5
v_call: TRBV28
cdr3_aa: CASSLPSDGQPQHF
cdr3_nt: TGTGCCAGCAGTTTACCCTCAGACGGGCAGCCCCAGCATTTT

cdr3_length: 14
clone_size: NA
d_call: TRBD1
j_call: TRBJ1-2
v_call: TRBV11-2
cdr3_aa: CASSRQGEEYGYTF
cdr3_nt: TGTGCCAGCAGTAGACAGGGAGAGGAGTATGGCTACACCTTC

cdr3_length: 12
clone_size: NA
d_call: NA
j_call: TRBJ2-1
v_call: TRBV6-4
cdr3_aa: CAVQGPAGEQFF
cdr3_nt: TGTGCCGTACAGGGACCCGCGGGTGAGCAGTTCTTC

cdr3_length: 18
clone_size: NA
d_call: NA
j_call: TRBJ2-3
v_call: TRBV19
cdr3_aa: CASSIPHDSQVSTDTQYF
cdr3_nt: TGTGCCAGTAGTATACCCCACGACAGCCAGGTTAGCACAGATACGCAGTATTTT

cdr3_length: 14
clone_size: NA
d_call: NA
j_call: TRBJ2-1
v_call: TRBV19
cdr3_aa: CASSIGWAFGEQFF
cdr3_nt: TGTGCCAGTAGTATAGGGTGGGCCTTCGGTGAGCAGTTCTTC

cdr3_length: 14
clone_size: NA
d_call: NA
j_call: TRBJ2-2
v_call: TRBV19
cdr3_aa: CASTTRVRTGELFF
cdr3_nt: TGTGCCAGTACCACCAGGGTTAGGACCGGGGAGCTGTTTTTT

cdr3_length: 18
clone_size: NA
d_call: NA
j_call: TRBJ2-6
v_call: TRBV10-3
cdr3_aa: CAISEVRTSYSGANVLTF
cdr3_nt: TGTGCCATCAGTGAGGTCAGGACTTCATACTCTGGGGCCAACGTCCTGACTTTC

cdr3_length: 16
clone_size: NA
d_call: NA
j_call: TRBJ1-2
v_call: TRBV27
cdr3_aa: CASSFSPERRFYGYTF
cdr3_nt: TGTGCCAGCAGTTTTTCCCCCGAGAGGCGGTTCTATGGCTACACCTTC

cdr3_length: 16
clone_size: NA
d_call: NA
j_call: TRBJ1-1
v_call: TRBV15
cdr3_aa: CATSRVFRAHFSEAFF
cdr3_nt: TGTGCCACCAGCAGAGTATTCAGGGCTCACTTCTCTGAAGCTTTCTTT

cdr3_length: 14
clone_size: NA
d_call: TRBD1
j_call: TRBJ1-5
v_call: TRBV7-2
cdr3_aa: CASSPDRGNQPQHF
cdr3_nt: TGTGCCAGCAGCCCAGACAGGGGGAATCAGCCCCAGCATTTT

cdr3_length: 16
clone_size: once
d_call: NA
j_call: TRBJ1-1
v_call: TRBV10-3
cdr3_aa: CAIRGSLGGEDTEAFF
cdr3_nt: TGTGCCATCAGGGGTTCGCTAGGAGGGGAAGACACTGAAGCTTTCTTT

cdr3_length: 16
clone_size: NA
d_call: TRBD2
j_call: TRBJ2-2
v_call: TRBV5-1
cdr3_aa: CASSFIAGANTGELFF
cdr3_nt: TGCGCCAGCAGCTTTATAGCGGGGGCGAACACCGGGGAGCTGTTTTTT

cdr3_length: 17
clone_size: NA
d_call: NA
j_call: TRBJ2-2
v_call: TRBV7-9
cdr3_aa: CASTSIGVPGNTGELFF
cdr3_nt: TGTGCCAGCACCTCGATCGGGGTCCCTGGGAACACCGGGGAGCTGTTTTTT

cdr3_length: 14
clone_size: NA
d_call: TRBD1
j_call: TRBJ1-2
v_call: TRBV29-1
cdr3_aa: CSVSAGTGTYGYTF
cdr3_nt: TGCAGCGTTTCGGCCGGGACAGGGACCTATGGCTACACCTTC

cdr3_length: 15
clone_size: few
d_call: NA
j_call: TRBJ1-2
v_call: TRBV5-6
cdr3_aa: CASSLPEDRYYGYTF
cdr3_nt: TGTGCCAGCAGCTTGCCAGAAGACAGGTACTATGGCTACACCTTC

cdr3_length: 16
clone_size: NA
d_call: TRBD2
j_call: TRBJ2-3
v_call: TRBV5-4
cdr3_aa: CASSLRGGRRTDTQYF
cdr3_nt: TGTGCCAGCAGCTTGCGTGGCGGGAGGCGGACAGATACGCAGTATTTT

cdr3_length: 14
clone_size: once
d_call: TRBD1
j_call: TRBJ1-5
v_call: TRBV4-1
cdr3_aa: CASSQGQGYQPQHF
cdr3_nt: TGCGCCAGCAGCCAAGGACAGGGATACCAGCCCCAGCATTTT

cdr3_length: 16
clone_size: NA
d_call: TRBD1
j_call: TRBJ2-7
v_call: TRBV18
cdr3_aa: CASSRYRGLSGFEQYF
cdr3_nt: TGTGCCAGCTCACGATACAGGGGGCTATCAGGGTTCGAGCAGTACTTC

cdr3_length: 14
clone_size: NA
d_call: TRBD1
j_call: TRBJ1-5
v_call: TRBV20-1
cdr3_aa: CSASRGDSYQPQHF
cdr3_nt: TGCAGTGCTAGTAGGGGGGACAGTTATCAGCCCCAGCATTTT

cdr3_length: 13
clone_size: NA
d_call: NA
j_call: TRBJ1-1
v_call: TRBV5-1
cdr3_aa: CASSSSGDTEAFF
cdr3_nt: TGCGCCAGCAGTTCCTCGGGGGACACTGAAGCTTTCTTT

cdr3_length: 15
clone_size: NA
d_call: NA
j_call: TRBJ2-7
v_call: TRBV5-4
cdr3_aa: CASSLAPGYLYEQYF
cdr3_nt: TGTGCCAGCAGCTTGGCTCCAGGGTACCTCTACGAGCAGTACTTC

cdr3_length: 14
clone_size: few
d_call: TRBD1
j_call: TRBJ1-2
v_call: TRBV4-1
cdr3_aa: CASSPQGAVYGYTF
cdr3_nt: TGCGCCAGCAGCCCGCAGGGGGCCGTGTATGGCTACACCTTC

cdr3_length: 15
clone_size: few
d_call: TRBD1
j_call: TRBJ1-1
v_call: TRBV19
cdr3_aa: CASSIPRQGTTEAFF
cdr3_nt: TGTGCCAGTAGTATCCCAAGACAGGGAACCACTGAAGCTTTCTTT

cdr3_length: 13
clone_size: NA
d_call: NA
j_call: TRBJ1-1
v_call: TRBV4-1
cdr3_aa: CASSQEVHQSAFF
cdr3_nt: TGCGCCAGCAGCCAAGAAGTGCACCAGTCGGCTTTCTTT

cdr3_length: 15
clone_size: few
d_call: TRBD1
j_call: TRBJ1-2
v_call: TRBV30
cdr3_aa: CAWRDHRGSLGGYTF
cdr3_nt: TGTGCCTGGAGGGATCACAGGGGAAGCCTGGGCGGCTACACCTTC

cdr3_length: 13
clone_size: few
d_call: TRBD2
j_call: TRBJ2-7
v_call: TRBV28
cdr3_aa: CASSPWTSYEQYF
cdr3_nt: TGTGCCAGCAGTCCATGGACTAGCTACGAGCAGTACTTC

cdr3_length: 14
clone_size: NA
d_call: TRBD1
j_call: TRBJ1-2
v_call: TRBV15
cdr3_aa: CATSRERTGFGYTF
cdr3_nt: TGTGCCACCAGCAGAGAACGGACAGGGTTTGGCTACACCTTC